A single sample gave rise to the 31 T cell receptor beta chains below, sequenced in a study of shared clonotypes between healthy human individuals. Clones were read by immunoSEQ multiplex PCR, and TCRdb kept only the in-frame ones, dropping some. The sample includes 2.3 million or so clones, 85% to 95% of them seen just once. The specimen was naive CD4+ T cells from PBMCs. Subset meaning: CD45RA+ positively selected. The receptors originated from a man younger than 35 in good health. Some clones in this sample may be carry-over from other donors' samples.

The chain combines TRBV4-3 with TRBJ1-2, with 10 bases matching TRBD1. CDR3 size: 17 residues. CDR1 LGHNA and CDR2 YSLEER come from the germline V gene. Unmatched junction bases numbered 12, after V lost 2 bases and J lost 6 bases. In nucleotides, the CDR3 is TGCGCCAGCAGCCAATCCCTTTCCGGGACAGGGGACGATGGCTACACCTTC. This codes for CASSQSLSGTGDDGYTF.

This clone came up a few times. V gene TRBV2 combines with J gene TRBJ2-7; D is unclear. The CDR3 is 12 residues long. In germline, CDR1 is SNHLY, CDR2 FYNNEI. V lost 8 bases, J lost 2 bases, and 10 bases lay in between. CDR3 loop: CASDPSAYEQYF. The CDR3 DNA follows: TGTGCCAGCGATCCTTCTGCCTACGAGCAGTACTTC.

This chain joins TRBV7-9 and TRBJ2-7; 9 bases are shared with TRBD1. The junction had 12 bases not matched to a gene; V was cut back by 6 bases and J by 3 bases. CDR1 is SEHNR, CDR2 FQNEAQ, per germline (reference sequence). The CDR3 runs 16 residues. The CDR3 DNA reads as TGTGCCAGCAGTCCGCTCCCGGGACAGGGAGACTACGAGCAGTACTTC. Residues: CASSPLPGQGDYEQYF.

The chain recombines TRBV4-2 with TRBJ2-1; 8 nucleotides match TRBD2. The CDR3 contains 16 residues. Germline loops: CDR1 LGHNA, CDR2 YNFKEQ. The V segment lost 6 bases and the J segment 5 bases; nucleotides outside the gene matches: 12. The DNA for the CDR3 is TGTGCCAGCAGTCCCTTGCGCGGGAGGTCGAACAATGAGCAGTTCTTC. It specifies CASSPLRGRSNNEQFF.

This chain joins TRBV4-3 and TRBJ2-7; 11 bases are shared with TRBD1. V lost 4 bases to trimming and J lost 6 bases; unmatched junction nucleotides: 8. Germline CDR1 reads LGHNA; CDR2 reads YSLEER. The length of the CDR3 is 15 residues. Here the CDR3 DNA reads TGCGCCAGCAGCCCCATCGGGACAGGGGGTAGCGAGCAGTACTTC. Amino acids: CASSPIGTGGSEQYF.

The V gene is TRBV11-2, the J gene TRBJ1-2, with 10 bases that match TRBD1. V was pared by 3 bases and J by 4 bases, with 5 bases of the junction left unmatched. Germline V CDR1 and CDR2: SGHAT, FQNNGV. The CDR3 totals 15 residues. CDR3 sequence reads: CASSFLWTGGYGYTF. CDR3 DNA sequence: TGTGCCAGCAGCTTTCTGTGGACAGGGGGCTATGGCTACACCTTC.

The rearrangement uses TRBV30 and TRBJ2-2; D ambiguous. Trimming pared 1 base from V and 3 bases from J, leaving 9 bases between. CDR1 and CDR2 from the germline V gene are GTSNPN and SVGIG (reference sequence). The CDR3 sequence is 14 residues long. This chain's CDR3 is CAWSADDYTGELFF. For the CDR3, the DNA is TGTGCCTGGAGTGCAGACGATTACACCGGGGAGCTGTTTTTT.

On this clone itself: The junction departs from the called germline gene at one end, perhaps through a read error. The V gene is TRBV5-5, the J gene TRBJ1-2; D is ambiguous. This CDR3 spans 15 amino acids. Germline CDR1 SGHKS, CDR2 YYEKEE (reference sequence). The CDR3 protein is CASSPVGVGSYDYTF. CDR3 nucleotides: TGTGCCAGCAGCCCCGTCGGGGTGGGGAGCTATGACTACACCTTC. The full variable domain, completed using reference TRBV5-5 and TRBJ1-2, is DAGVTQSPTHLIKTRGQQVTLRCSPISGHKSVSWYQQVLGQGPQFIFQYYEKEERGRGNFPDRFSARQFPNYSSELNVNALLLGDSALYLCASSPVGVGSYDYTFGSGTRLTVV.

The chain is built from TRBV28 and TRBJ1-1; D may be TRBD1 (5 bases). The germline CDR1 and CDR2 sequences are MDHEN and SYDVKM. The V and J ends lost 11 bases and 2 bases respectively, with 18 bases between them. CDR3 size: 14 residues. Written as DNA, the CDR3 is TGTGCCTCCCAAGGCCCGGGGCCAAACACTGAAGCTTTCTTT. This gives the protein CASQGPGPNTEAFF.

This rearrangement joins TRBV5-1 to TRBJ1-2; a weak D match, TRBD1 (6 bases). From germline, CDR1 is SGHRS and CDR2 YFSETQ. V lost 6 bases to trimming and J lost 7 bases, with 19 bases between them. The CDR3 runs to 14 residues. The DNA for the CDR3 is TGCGCCAGCAACAGGGACGCCATCTGGGGTGGCTACACCTTC. Translating it yields CASNRDAIWGGYTF.

This chain connects TRBV7-9 to TRBJ2-7; weak D call: TRBD2 (5 bases). Germline assignment: CDR1 SEHNR and CDR2 FQNEAQ (reference sequence). The V end was cut by 6 bases, the J end by 2 bases, with 17 bases between. This CDR3 spans 15 amino acids. CDR3 in amino acids: CASRSDSQNAYEQYF. The CDR3 DNA sequence: TGTGCCAGCAGATCGGACTCACAAAACGCCTACGAGCAGTACTTC.

The chain joins TRBV28 to TRBJ2-7; D gene uncertain. Germline V gives CDR1 MDHEN, CDR2 SYDVKM. Trimming left V 2 bases short and J 6 bases short, with 5 bases between. The length of the CDR3 is 11 residues. CDR3 nucleotides: TGTGCCAGCAGTTTAAATTTCGAGCAGTACTTC. It codes for CASSLNFEQYF.

In its sample, this clone was seen once. The V gene is TRBV4-3, the J gene TRBJ2-7; D unresolved. The CDR3 loop spans 14 amino acids. With 4 bases removed from V and 4 bases from J, the gap between germline ends came to 14 bases. Germline V CDR1 and CDR2: LGHNA, YSLEER. CDR3 nucleotides: TGCGCCAGCAGCCGCCTCCTAGAGGCTTACGAGCAGTACTTC. Amino acid sequence: CASSRLLEAYEQYF.

The V gene is TRBV28, the J gene TRBJ1-2; TRBD1 matches 8 bases. The CDR3 is 12 residues long. The V segment lost 8 bases and the J segment 4 bases; nucleotides outside the gene matches: 3. CDR1 and CDR2 from the germline V gene are MDHEN and SYDVKM. CDR3: CASGQGTYGYTF. The CDR3 coding sequence is TGTGCCAGCGGACAGGGAACCTATGGCTACACCTTC.

This rearrangement joins TRBV19 to TRBJ2-1; unclear D gene. Germline assignment: CDR1 LNHDA and CDR2 SQIVND (reference sequence). The CDR3 runs 11 residues. Trimming pared 1 base from V and 8 bases from J, leaving 3 bases between. The CDR3 nucleotides are TGTGCCAGTAGTATAGCCCATGAGCAGTTCTTC. This sequence encodes CASSIAHEQFF.

The rearrangement joins TRBV29-1 to TRBJ2-3; D is perhaps TRBD2 (5 bases). This CDR3 has 13 amino acids. V gave up 4 bases and J gave up 8 bases, with 16 bases separating them. CDR1 and CDR2 (germline): SQVTM, ANQGSEA. The CDR3 sequence: CSVGSREMVTQYF. In nucleotides, the CDR3 is TGCAGCGTTGGATCTAGGGAGATGGTTACGCAGTATTTT.

For this clone: Other DNA sequences within the sample encode an identical CDR3. The V and J genes are TRBV7-3 and TRBJ2-3; D not resolved. Germline loops: CDR1 SGHTA, CDR2 FQGTGA. V was shortened by 2 bases and J by 1 base, with 4 bases between the two germline ends. CDR3 length: 13 residues. The DNA of the CDR3 is TGTGCCAGCAGCTTACTGGGCACAGATACGCAGTATTTT. This translates into CASSLLGTDTQYF.

The V gene is TRBV2, the J gene TRBJ2-1; D may be TRBD1 (6 bases). This CDR3 spans 11 amino acids. Germline CDR1 is SNHLY and CDR2 is FYNNEI. V was trimmed by 4 bases and J by 10 bases, leaving 8 bases between them. The CDR3 here is CASSVDREQFF. The CDR3 DNA sequence: TGTGCCAGCAGTGTCGACAGGGAGCAGTTCTTC.

The rearrangement links TRBV25-1 to TRBJ2-5; 7 nucleotides align to TRBD1. The CDR3 is 14 residues long. Germline assignment: CDR1 MGHDK and CDR2 SYGVNS. With V trimmed by 5 bases and J by 2 bases, 5 bases remained unmatched. CDR3 amino acids: CASSPKTGQETQYF. CDR3 DNA: TGTGCCAGCAGTCCCAAGACAGGGCAAGAGACCCAGTACTTC.

V usage is TRBV10-2 and J usage is TRBJ2-7; 7 positions match TRBD1. J lost 6 bases, V lost 5 bases, and 13 bases had no gene match. CDR3 size: 15 residues. Germline CDR1 reads WSHSY; CDR2 reads SAAADI. The CDR3 DNA reads as TGCGCCAGCAGTAACTACAGGGGAATTAGAGGCGAGCAGTACTTC. As protein: CASSNYRGIRGEQYF.

This chain connects TRBV6-1 to TRBJ1-3, with 7 bases fitting TRBD1. J gave up 4 bases and V 7 bases, and 7 bases lay outside the gene matches. CDR3 size: 14 residues. CDR1 is MNHNS and CDR2 is SASEGT in the germline V gene. This chain's CDR3 is CASIPGQLGNTIYF. In DNA form, the CDR3 reads TGTGCCAGCATCCCGGGACAGCTGGGAAACACCATATATTTT.

V and J are TRBV7-9 and TRBJ2-7; the D gene is possibly TRBD1 (5 bases). Trimming pared 6 bases from V and 3 bases from J, leaving 15 bases between. The CDR3 sequence is 14 residues long. Per germline, CDR1 SEHNR and CDR2 FQNEAQ (reference sequence). The CDR3 region has the DNA TGTGCCAGCAGACCGGACACGTCAGGCTACGAGCAGTACTTC. It yields the protein CASRPDTSGYEQYF.

V is TRBV2 and J is TRBJ1-1; TRBD1 matches at 10 bases. Germline CDR1 reads SNHLY; CDR2 reads FYNNEI. This CDR3 spans 12 amino acids. J gave up 7 bases and V 8 bases, and 4 bases lay outside the gene matches. For the CDR3, the DNA is TGTGCCAGCCGACAGGGGGCCTTTGAAGCTTTCTTT. This encodes CASRQGAFEAFF.

The V and J genes are TRBV7-6 and TRBJ1-5, with D tentatively TRBD1 (5 bases). The ends were cut back, 2 bases at V and 4 bases at J, with 12 bases in the middle. The germline CDR1 and CDR2 sequences are SGHVS and FNYEAQ. The CDR3 has 15 amino acids. The CDR3 spells CASSLRPGPNQPQHF. The CDR3 DNA follows: TGTGCCAGCAGCTTAAGGCCAGGGCCAAATCAGCCCCAGCATTTT.

This rearrangement joins TRBV18 to TRBJ2-7; D possibly matches TRBD1 or TRBD2 (5 bases each). The CDR3 is made up of 15 amino acids. V lost 1 base, J lost 0 bases, and 10 bases lay in between. Germline CDR1 and CDR2: KGHSH and LQKENI. CDR3 region: CASSPLGPNSYEQYF. CDR3 in DNA: TGTGCCAGCTCACCACTGGGACCGAACTCCTACGAGCAGTACTTC.

The chain has TRBV19 and TRBJ1-1; the D gene is possibly TRBD1 (6 bases). V lost 9 bases and J lost 1, with 15 bases in between. This CDR3 comprises 14 residues. CDR1 is LNHDA and CDR2 is SQIVND in the germline V gene (reference sequence). The CDR3 nucleotides read TGTGCCAGCGGGGGGCAGGGGCAGAACACTGAAGCTTTCTTT. Protein sequence: CASGGQGQNTEAFF.

In the case of this clone: Within the sample, other DNA sequences also encode this same CDR3. The chain uses TRBV18 and TRBJ2-3; 11 positions match TRBD2. J gave up 2 bases and V 3 bases, and 4 bases lay outside the gene matches. Germline assignment: CDR1 KGHSH and CDR2 LQKENI. The CDR3 spans 16 residues. The CDR3 DNA follows: TGTGCCAGCTCACCGCCTAGCGGGAGGTCCACAGATACGCAGTATTTT. It yields the protein CASSPPSGRSTDTQYF.

CDR3 sequence (DNA): TGTGCCAGCAGTGTCTCGGCTCTAGGGGGAGTAAGCGGCGAGACCCAGTACTTC. Protein sequence: CASSVSALGGVSGETQYF. The V gene is TRBV27, the J gene TRBJ2-5; D is perhaps TRBD1 (6 bases). Trimming left V 5 bases short and J 5 bases short, with 27 bases between. The CDR3 has 18 amino acids. CDR1 is MNHEY and CDR2 is SMNVEV in the germline V gene (reference sequence).

This chain joins TRBV6-6 and TRBJ2-3; 8 bases agree with TRBD1. The length of the CDR3 is 15 residues. Germline V lookup: CDR1 MNHNY, CDR2 SVGAGI (reference sequence). V gave up 6 bases and J gave up 4 bases; unmatched junction bases: 9. CDR3 DNA: TGTGCCAGCAGACTGACAGGGGATGTTCCAGATACGCAGTATTTT. Its translation is CASRLTGDVPDTQYF.

The V and J genes are TRBV7-9 and TRBJ1-5, with 8 bases that match TRBD1. The germline CDR1 and CDR2 sequences are SEHNR and FQNEAQ (reference sequence). Trimming cost V 5 bases and J 6 bases; bases outside gene matches: 6. This CDR3 is built from 14 residues. CDR3 region: CASSETGAGQPQHF. Written as DNA, the CDR3 is TGTGCCAGCAGCGAGACAGGGGCAGGTCAGCCCCAGCATTTT.

This clone was counted only a few times. This chain links TRBV30 with TRBJ1-1; 7 bases are shared with TRBD1. Unmatched junction bases numbered 2, after V lost 3 bases and J lost 4 bases. The CDR3 extends over 12 amino acids. Germline CDR1 reads GTSNPN; CDR2 reads SVGIG (reference sequence). CDR3 residues: CAWRPGGTEAFF. For the CDR3, the DNA is TGTGCCTGGAGGCCAGGGGGCACTGAAGCTTTCTTT.